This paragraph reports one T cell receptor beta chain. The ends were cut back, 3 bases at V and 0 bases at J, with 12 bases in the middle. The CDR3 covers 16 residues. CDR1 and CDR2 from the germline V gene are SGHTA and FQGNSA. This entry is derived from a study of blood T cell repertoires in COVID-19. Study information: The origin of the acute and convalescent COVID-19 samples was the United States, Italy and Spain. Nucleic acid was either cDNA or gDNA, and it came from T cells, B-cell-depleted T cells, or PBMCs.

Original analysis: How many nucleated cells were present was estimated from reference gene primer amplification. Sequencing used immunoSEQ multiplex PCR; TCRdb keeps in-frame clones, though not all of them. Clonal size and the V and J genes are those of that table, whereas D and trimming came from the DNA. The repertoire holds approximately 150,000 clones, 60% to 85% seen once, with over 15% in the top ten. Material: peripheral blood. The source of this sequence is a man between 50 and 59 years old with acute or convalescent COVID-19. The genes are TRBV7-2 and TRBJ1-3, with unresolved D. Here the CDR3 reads CASSFRPANSGNTIYF. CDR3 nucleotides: TGTGCCAGCAGCTTCAGGCCGGCCAACTCTGGAAACACCATATATTTT.